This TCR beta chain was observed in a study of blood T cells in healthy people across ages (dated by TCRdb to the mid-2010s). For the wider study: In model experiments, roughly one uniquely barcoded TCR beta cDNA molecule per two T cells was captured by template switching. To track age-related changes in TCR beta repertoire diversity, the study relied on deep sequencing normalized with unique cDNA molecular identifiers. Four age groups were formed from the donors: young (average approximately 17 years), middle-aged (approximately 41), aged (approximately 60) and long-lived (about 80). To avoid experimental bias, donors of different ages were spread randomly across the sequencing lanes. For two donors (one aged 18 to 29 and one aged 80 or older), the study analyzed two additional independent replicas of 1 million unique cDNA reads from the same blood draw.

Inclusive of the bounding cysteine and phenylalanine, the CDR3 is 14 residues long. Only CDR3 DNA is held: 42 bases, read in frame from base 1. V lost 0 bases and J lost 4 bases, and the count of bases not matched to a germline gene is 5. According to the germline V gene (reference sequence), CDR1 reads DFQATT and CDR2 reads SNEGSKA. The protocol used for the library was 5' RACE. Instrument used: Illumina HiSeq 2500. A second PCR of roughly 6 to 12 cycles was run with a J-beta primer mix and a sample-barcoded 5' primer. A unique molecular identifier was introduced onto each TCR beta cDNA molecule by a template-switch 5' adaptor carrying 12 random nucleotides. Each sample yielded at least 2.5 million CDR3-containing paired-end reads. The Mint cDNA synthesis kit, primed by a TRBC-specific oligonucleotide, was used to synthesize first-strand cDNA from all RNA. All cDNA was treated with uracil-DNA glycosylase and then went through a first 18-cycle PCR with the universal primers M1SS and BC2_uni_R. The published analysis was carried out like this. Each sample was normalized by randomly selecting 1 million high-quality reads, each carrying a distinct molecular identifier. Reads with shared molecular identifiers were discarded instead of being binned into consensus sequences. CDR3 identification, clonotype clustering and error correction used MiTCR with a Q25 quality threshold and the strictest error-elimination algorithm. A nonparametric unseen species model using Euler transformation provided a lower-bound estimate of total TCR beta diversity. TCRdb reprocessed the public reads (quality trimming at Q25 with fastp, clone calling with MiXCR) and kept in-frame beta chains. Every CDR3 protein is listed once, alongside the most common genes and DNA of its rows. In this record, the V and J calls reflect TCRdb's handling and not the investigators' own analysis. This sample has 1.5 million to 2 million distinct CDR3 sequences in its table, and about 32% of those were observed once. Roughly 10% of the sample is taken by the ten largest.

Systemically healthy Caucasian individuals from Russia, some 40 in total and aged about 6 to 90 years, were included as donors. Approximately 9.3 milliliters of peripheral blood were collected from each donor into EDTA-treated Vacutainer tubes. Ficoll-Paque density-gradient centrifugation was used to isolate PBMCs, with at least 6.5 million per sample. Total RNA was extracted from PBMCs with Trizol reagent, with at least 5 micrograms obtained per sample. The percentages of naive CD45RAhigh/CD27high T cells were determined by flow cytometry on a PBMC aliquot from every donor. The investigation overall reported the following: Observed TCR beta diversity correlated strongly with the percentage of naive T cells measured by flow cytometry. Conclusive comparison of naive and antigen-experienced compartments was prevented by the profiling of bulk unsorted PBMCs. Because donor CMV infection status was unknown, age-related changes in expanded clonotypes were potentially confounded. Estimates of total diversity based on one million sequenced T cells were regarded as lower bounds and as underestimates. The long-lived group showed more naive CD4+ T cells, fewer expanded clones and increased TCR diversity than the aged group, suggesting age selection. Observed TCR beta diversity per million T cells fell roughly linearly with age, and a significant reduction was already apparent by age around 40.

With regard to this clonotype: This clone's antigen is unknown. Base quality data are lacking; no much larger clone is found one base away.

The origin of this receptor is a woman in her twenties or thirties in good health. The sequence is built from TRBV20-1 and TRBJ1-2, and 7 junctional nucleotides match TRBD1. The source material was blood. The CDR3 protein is CSAREEGAGYGYTF. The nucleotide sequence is TGCAGTGCTAGAGAGGAGGGGGCTGGCTATGGCTACACCTTC.